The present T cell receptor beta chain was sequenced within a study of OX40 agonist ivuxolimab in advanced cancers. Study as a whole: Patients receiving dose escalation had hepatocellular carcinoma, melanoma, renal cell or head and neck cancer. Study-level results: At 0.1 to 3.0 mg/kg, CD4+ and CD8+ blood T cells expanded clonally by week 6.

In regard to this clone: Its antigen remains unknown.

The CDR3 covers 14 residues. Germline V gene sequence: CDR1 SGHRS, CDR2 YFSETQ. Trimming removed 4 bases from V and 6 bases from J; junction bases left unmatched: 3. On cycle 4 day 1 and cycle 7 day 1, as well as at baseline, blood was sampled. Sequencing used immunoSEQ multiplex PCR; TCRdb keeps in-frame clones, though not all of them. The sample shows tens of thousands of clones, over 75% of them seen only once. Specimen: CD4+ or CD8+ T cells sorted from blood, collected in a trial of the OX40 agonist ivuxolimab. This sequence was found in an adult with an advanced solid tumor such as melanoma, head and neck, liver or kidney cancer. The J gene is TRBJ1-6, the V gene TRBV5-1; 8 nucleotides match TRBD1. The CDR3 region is CASSRDRSNSPLHF. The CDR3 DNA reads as TGCGCCAGCAGCCGGGACAGGAGTAATTCACCCCTCCACTTT.